This passage covers 31 T cell receptor beta chains from one sample sequenced in a study of cytomegalovirus exposure and HLA in healthy donors. Use of 60 Vbeta and 13 Jbeta primers characterized the PCR. Profiled with immunoSEQ multiplex PCR; TCRdb holds only in-frame clones, not every one. The table has about 200,000 clones, around four fifths seen once. Material for sequencing was PBMCs. Every receptor here comes from a man between 45 and 60 years old in good health and CMV-seronegative.

The V gene is TRBV5-1, the J gene TRBJ2-3, with TRBD2 identical over 10 bases. This CDR3 is built from 15 residues. V trimming: 1 base; J trimming: 6 bases; junction bases outside the gene matches: 5. Germline V gives CDR1 SGHRS, CDR2 YFSETQ. The CDR3 sequence: CASSLFLAGVDTQYF. Written as DNA, the CDR3 is TGCGCCAGCAGCTTGTTTCTAGCGGGAGTGGATACGCAGTATTTT.

The CDR3 reads CASSSGSGNTIYF. Here the CDR3 DNA reads TGTGCCAGCAGCTCAGGGTCCGGAAACACCATATATTTT. The rearrangement links TRBV11-3 to TRBJ1-3, with D perhaps matching TRBD1 (5 bases). Germline CDR1 and CDR2: SGHNT and YENEEA. V lost 4 bases, J lost 4 bases, and 8 bases lay in between. The length of the CDR3 is 13 residues.

The gene calls are TRBV28 and TRBJ1-5, with unresolved D. The length of the CDR3 is 15 residues. V shed 1 base and J shed 2 bases, with 9 bases lying between them. Germline-derived CDR1 and CDR2 are MDHEN and SYDVKM. The CDR3 DNA is TGTGCCAGCAGTTTATTCGGCAGGCGCAATCAGCCCCAGCATTTT. Translated: CASSLFGRRNQPQHF.

This clone was observed a single time. The chain is built from TRBV27 and TRBJ2-7; TRBD2 is a possible D gene (6 bases). The germline CDR1 and CDR2 sequences are MNHEY and SMNVEV (reference sequence). The CDR3 is 15 residues long. With 0 bases removed from V and 0 bases from J, the gap between germline ends came to 9 bases. The CDR3 coding sequence is TGTGCCAGCAGTTTATCTCCGGGAGCCTCCTACGAGCAGTACTTC. Its protein is CASSLSPGASYEQYF.

Remarks on this clone: This sample also contains other DNA sequences that code for the same CDR3. This chain links TRBV18 with TRBJ2-7; D is perhaps TRBD1 (7 bases). The CDR3 has 15 amino acids. Trimming removed 1 base from V and 3 bases from J, with 13 bases in between. Germline V gene lookup returns CDR1 KGHSH and CDR2 LQKENI. The CDR3 DNA is TGTGCCAGCTCACCACAGGAGGGGGCCGACTACGAGCAGTACTTC. It codes for CASSPQEGADYEQYF.

The chain is built from TRBV13 and TRBJ2-3, with 10 positions matching TRBD1. The length of the CDR3 is 15 residues. Germline CDR1 and CDR2: PRHDT and FYEKMQ (reference sequence). Unmatched junction bases numbered 4, after V lost 5 bases and J lost 2 bases. The CDR3 loop is CASSPGTGVTDTQYF. The CDR3 nucleotides are TGTGCCAGCAGCCCTGGGACAGGGGTCACAGATACGCAGTATTTT.

The DNA of the CDR3 is TGTGCCAGCAGCTGGACTAGCGGGAGTTACGAGCAGTACTTC. Translated, it gives CASSWTSGSYEQYF. V gene TRBV5-5 combines with J gene TRBJ2-7; 13 bases agree with TRBD2. The CDR3 runs 14 residues. Germline values: CDR1 SGHKS, CDR2 YYEKEE (reference sequence). V lost 3 bases, J lost 4 bases, and 1 base stayed unmatched.

The J gene is TRBJ2-7, the V gene TRBV5-4; 9 nucleotides match TRBD1. Trimming cost V 2 bases and J 5 bases; bases outside gene matches: 5. The CDR3 has 14 amino acids. Germline-derived CDR1 and CDR2 are SGHNT and YYREEE (reference sequence). The CDR3 sequence: CASSLTGGLNEQYF. The CDR3 bases are TGTGCCAGCAGCTTAACAGGGGGCTTGAACGAGCAGTACTTC.

The chain carries TRBV19 and TRBJ2-5, with TRBD1 matching 8 bases. In germline, CDR1 is LNHDA, CDR2 SQIVND (reference sequence). V was pared by 6 bases and J by 1 base, with 4 bases of the junction left unmatched. The CDR3 sequence is 14 residues long. CDR3 DNA: TGTGCCAGTAGCTCCGGGACAGGCCAAGAGACCCAGTACTTC. Its translation: CASSSGTGQETQYF.

In this sample, this clone turned up once. The J gene is TRBJ2-5, the V gene TRBV27; a possible D gene is TRBD2 (5 bases). With 5 bases removed from V and 1 base from J, the gap between germline ends came to 11 bases. The length of the CDR3 is 14 residues. The germline CDR1 and CDR2 sequences are MNHEY and SMNVEV (reference sequence). For the CDR3, the DNA is TGTGCCAGCAGTCCCATAGCGCGCCAAGAGACCCAGTACTTC. Protein product: CASSPIARQETQYF.

The V gene is TRBV7-3, the J gene TRBJ2-3; 8 positions match TRBD2. In germline, CDR1 is SGHTA, CDR2 FQGTGA. J lost 5 bases, V lost 5 bases, and 15 bases had no gene match. The CDR3 runs 17 residues. The CDR3 protein is CASSRESGRGKLDTQYF. The CDR3 DNA reads as TGTGCCAGCAGCAGAGAAAGCGGGAGAGGGAAGTTAGATACGCAGTATTTT.

With regard to this clone: Other DNA sequences in this specimen translate into the identical CDR3. This chain links TRBV18 with TRBJ2-7; TRBD2 might be the D (6 bases). The V and J ends lost 3 bases and 0 bases respectively, with 6 bases between them. The CDR3 extends over 13 amino acids. Germline V lookup: CDR1 KGHSH, CDR2 LQKENI. CDR3 in amino acids: CASSPGSSYEQYF. As DNA, the CDR3 is TGTGCCAGCTCACCCGGGAGCTCCTACGAGCAGTACTTC.

V is TRBV28 and J is TRBJ2-7, with 9 positions matching TRBD1. Germline CDR1 and CDR2: MDHEN and SYDVKM. Trimming at V came to 4 bases and at J to 3 bases, leaving 1 base not matched to a gene. CDR3 length: 13 amino acids. The CDR3 DNA is TGTGCCAGCAGTTCGGGACAGGGCTACGAGCAGTACTTC. Protein sequence: CASSSGQGYEQYF. The full variable domain, in which reference TRBV28 and TRBJ2-7 provide the parts outside the CDR3, is DVKVTQSSRYLVKRTGEKVFLECVQDMDHENMFWYRQDPGLGLRLIYFSYDVKMKEKGDIPEGYSVSREKKERFSLILESASTNQTSMYLCASSSGQGYEQYFGPGTRLTVT.

The chain combines TRBV4-2 with TRBJ1-2; 8 bases are shared with TRBD1. This CDR3 is 16 amino acids long. CDR1 and CDR2 from the germline V gene are LGHNA and YNFKEQ. The V segment lost 2 bases and the J segment 4 bases; nucleotides outside the gene matches: 9. DNA of the CDR3: TGTGCCAGCAGCCAAAGGATGGGGACAGGTCCCTATGGCTACACCTTC. Its translation is CASSQRMGTGPYGYTF.

This chain links TRBV5-1 with TRBJ1-1; possibly TRBD1 for D (5 bases). This CDR3 has 13 residues. Germline CDR1 SGHRS, CDR2 YFSETQ. V was shortened by 5 bases and J by 1 base, with 9 bases between the two germline ends. The DNA of the CDR3 is TGCGCCAGCAGGGAGGGGAGGAACACTGAAGCTTTCTTT. It translates to CASREGRNTEAFF.

The CDR3 bases are TGCGCCAGCCAGGCGAGCACTAGTTCAGATACGCAGTATTTT. Protein sequence: CASQASTSSDTQYF. The chain uses TRBV5-1 and TRBJ2-3; the D gene is possibly TRBD2 (5 bases). Trimming cost V 7 bases and J 4 bases, with 16 bases left between them. CDR1 SGHRS and CDR2 YFSETQ come from the germline V gene. The CDR3 spans 14 residues.

The chain couples TRBV28 to TRBJ2-5; D is possibly TRBD1 (6 bases). Trimming left V 4 bases short and J 5 bases short, with 17 bases between. This CDR3 is built from 15 residues. Germline CDR1 MDHEN, CDR2 SYDVKM. The CDR3 sequence is CASSSNSGDVETQYF. The CDR3 nucleotides read TGTGCCAGCAGTTCAAACTCAGGGGACGTGGAGACCCAGTACTTC.

This chain joins TRBV5-1 and TRBJ1-5; D unclear. V dropped 0 bases and J dropped 4 bases, with 8 bases sitting between them. The CDR3 totals 14 residues. From germline, CDR1 is SGHRS and CDR2 YFSETQ. The CDR3 nucleotides read TGCGCCAGCAGCTTGGGCCCAGAAAATCAGCCCCAGCATTTT. It codes for CASSLGPENQPQHF. The full variable domain, completed using reference TRBV5-1 and TRBJ1-5, is KAGVTQTPRYLIKTRGQQVTLSCSPISGHRSVSWYQQTPGQGLQFLFEYFSETQRNKGNFPGRFSGRQFSNSRSEMNVSTLELGDSALYLCASSLGPENQPQHFGDGTRLSIL.

This clone showed up just a few times. This rearrangement joins TRBV6-5 to TRBJ2-5; 13 positions match TRBD2. The DNA end lines up better with TRBJ2-7; the J call may be wrong. The CDR3 covers 15 residues. In germline, CDR1 is MNHEY, CDR2 SVGAGI. CDR3 DNA sequence: TGTGCCAGCAGTTCCCGACTAGCGGGAGGATACGAGCAGTACTTC. It encodes CASSSRLAGGYEQYF.

The V and J genes are TRBV27 and TRBJ1-2; 10 bases map to TRBD1. This CDR3 contains 14 residues. The trim removed 6 bases at V and 7 bases at J, leaving 8 bases unmatched. Germline V gene lookup returns CDR1 MNHEY and CDR2 SMNVEV (reference sequence). DNA of the CDR3: TGTGCCAGCAGAAAGACAGGGGGCGCTACTGGCTACACCTTC. Protein product: CASRKTGGATGYTF.

J is TRBJ1-2 and V is TRBV6-1; D is uncertain. Per the germline V gene, CDR1 is MNHNS and CDR2 is SASEGT. Trimming left V 1 base short and J 0 bases short, with 9 bases between. The CDR3 extends over 15 amino acids. The CDR3 region is CASSEGGQPNYGYTF. The DNA for the CDR3 is TGTGCCAGCAGTGAAGGAGGCCAGCCTAACTATGGCTACACCTTC.

This clone was seen only once. The chain carries TRBV27 and TRBJ2-7; TRBD1 might be the D (5 bases). This CDR3 has 14 residues. The V gene's germline CDR1 is MNHEY and CDR2 SMNVEV (reference sequence). Trimming removed 6 bases at V and 3 bases at J, with 15 bases between. The chain's CDR3 is CASRSAGSNYEQYF. DNA for the CDR3: TGTGCCAGCAGGTCGGCAGGGTCGAACTACGAGCAGTACTTC.

This chain connects TRBV11-3 to TRBJ1-1, with 7 bases identical to TRBD1. There are 14 residues in the CDR3. Looked up from germline, CDR1 is SGHNT and CDR2 is YENEEA. Trimming cost V 5 bases and J 4 bases; bases outside gene matches: 7. The CDR3, as DNA: TGTGCCAGCAGCCCTGGAGGGGGCTTCACTGAAGCTTTCTTT. Its protein product is CASSPGGGFTEAFF.

The V and J genes are TRBV6-5 and TRBJ2-7; D might be TRBD1 (5 bases). CDR3 length: 13 amino acids. Trimming removed 1 base from V and 5 bases from J, with 9 bases in between. Germline CDR1 reads MNHEY; CDR2 reads SVGAGI. CDR3 protein: CASSYWRRDEQYF. CDR3 nucleotide sequence: TGTGCCAGCAGTTACTGGCGCAGGGACGAGCAGTACTTC.

The genes are TRBV28 and TRBJ1-3; D remains unclear. Germline V lookup: CDR1 MDHEN, CDR2 SYDVKM. This CDR3 is built from 11 residues. The germline V and J ends were trimmed by 7 bases and 7 bases, with 8 bases remaining between them. CDR3 sequence (DNA): TGTGCCAGCACCGAGGGCAACACCATATATTTT. Its translation: CASTEGNTIYF.

This chain uses TRBV15 with TRBJ1-2; D is possibly TRBD1 (6 bases). Germline V lookup: CDR1 LNHNV, CDR2 YYDKDF (reference sequence). V shed 2 bases and J shed 2 bases, with 9 bases lying between them. There are 14 residues in the CDR3. CDR3 loop: CATSRSDRNYGYTF. The CDR3 nucleotides are TGTGCCACCAGCAGATCTGACAGGAACTATGGCTACACCTTC.

This chain connects TRBV2 to TRBJ1-4; 11 bases align to TRBD1. J gave up 8 bases and V 4 bases, and 3 bases lay outside the gene matches. The CDR3 is 14 amino acids. Germline assignment: CDR1 SNHLY and CDR2 FYNNEI. CDR3 nucleotides: TGTGCCAGCAGTGTGGACAGGGGGCGAGAAAAACTGTTTTTT. Its translation: CASSVDRGREKLFF.

V is TRBV6-5 and J is TRBJ2-2; 7 nucleotides line up with TRBD1. Germline CDR1 is MNHEY and CDR2 is SVGAGI. After removal of 1 base from V and 4 bases from J, the junction contained 3 bases not matched to a gene. This CDR3 has 15 residues. CDR3 coding DNA: TGTGCCAGCAGTTACTTGAGGGACAGCACCGGGGAGCTGTTTTTT. Its protein product is CASSYLRDSTGELFF.

The gene calls are TRBV5-1 and TRBJ2-7; 7 nucleotides agree with TRBD2. The germline V gene has CDR1 SGHRS and CDR2 YFSETQ. Losses at the gene ends were 3 bases for V and 2 bases for J; bases not matched to a gene: 11. The CDR3 length is 16 residues. This CDR3 reads CASSSYGLDSTYEQYF. CDR3 sequence (DNA): TGCGCCAGCAGCTCCTATGGACTAGACTCAACCTACGAGCAGTACTTC.

V usage is TRBV6-5 and J usage is TRBJ1-2; 7 bases are shared with TRBD1. In germline, CDR1 is MNHEY, CDR2 SVGAGI. CDR3 length equals 15 residues. V lost 2 bases to trimming and J lost 2 bases; unmatched junction nucleotides: 5. The CDR3 region is CASSYRADRNYGYTF. CDR3 nucleotides: TGTGCCAGCAGTTACCGGGCGGACAGGAACTATGGCTACACCTTC.

This rearrangement joins TRBV18 to TRBJ1-1; 9 bases match TRBD1. Germline CDR1 and CDR2: KGHSH and LQKENI. The CDR3 contains 19 residues. V lost 5 bases and J lost 0; bases outside the gene matches: 16. CDR3 sequence reads: CASSSGTGKLSLMNTEAFF. For the CDR3, the DNA is TGTGCCAGCTCATCCGGGACAGGGAAGCTCTCCTTAATGAACACTGAAGCTTTCTTT.